These T cell receptor beta chains were read from a single sample in a study of blood T cell repertoires in COVID-19. Assay used: immunoSEQ multiplex PCR; TCRdb lists only in-frame clones, some missing. The profile shows 130,000 or so clones, around 82% of them singletons. The material sequenced was peripheral blood. The receptors come from a man aged 55 to 70 with acute or convalescent COVID-19. Each CDR3 is given with its conserved first and last residue. The D gene is left open where the match is weak. Rows give clone size only sometimes, using once, few, many, or a class for an expanded clone.

d_call clone_size cdr3_length j_call v_call cdr3_aa cdr3_nt
TRBD1 - 14 TRBJ2-1 TRBV5-6 CASTSTGGRNEQFF TGTGCCAGCACCTCGACAGGGGGTAGGAATGAGCAGTTCTTC
TRBD2 - 17 TRBJ2-5 TRBV10-1 CASSESTGLAGVETQYF TGCGCCAGCAGTGAGTCGACGGGACTAGCGGGAGTAGAGACCCAGTACTTC
TRBD2 - 18 TRBJ2-3 TRBV12-5 CASAGVQSFGLAADTQYF TGTGCTAGTGCCGGGGTGCAGAGCTTCGGACTAGCGGCAGATACGCAGTATTTT
- - 12 TRBJ2-7 TRBV7-9 CASSLVTAEQYF TGTGCCAGCAGCTTAGTTACAGCCGAGCAGTACTTC
TRBD1 - 15 TRBJ2-7 TRBV5-5 CASSPPGQPIYEQYF TGTGCCAGCAGCCCACCGGGACAGCCAATCTACGAGCAGTACTTC
TRBD1 once 16 TRBJ2-1 TRBV5-4 CASSLPGTGGQNEQFF TGTGCCAGCAGCCTTCCCGGGACAGGGGGCCAAAATGAGCAGTTCTTC
- once 14 TRBJ2-5 TRBV5-1 CASSSQGPQETQYF TGCGCCAGCAGCTCGCAGGGGCCCCAAGAGACCCAGTACTTC
- - 15 TRBJ1-3 TRBV11-2 CASSFGGRSGNTIYF TGTGCCAGCAGCTTTGGGGGCCGCTCTGGAAACACCATATATTTT
- - 14 TRBJ2-7 TRBV6-1 CASSEEGGATATYF TGTGCCAGCAGTGAAGAAGGGGGGGCCACTGCCACGTACTTC
- few 13 TRBJ1-2 TRBV12-3/TRBV12-4 CASSLRQTYGYTF TGTGCCAGCAGTTTACGACAAACCTATGGCTACACCTTC
TRBD2 - 13 TRBJ2-1 TRBV10-2 CASTLAGYNEQFF TGCGCCAGCACACTAGCGGGATACAATGAGCAGTTCTTC
- - 16 TRBJ2-2 TRBV5-1 CASTLSGQRFTGELFF TGCGCCAGCACCCTTTCCGGACAACGATTTACCGGGGAGCTGTTTTTT
- - 12 TRBJ2-7 TRBV13 CASSLVRGEQYF TGTGCCAGCAGCTTAGTACGAGGCGAGCAGTACTTC
TRBD1 few 15 TRBJ2-3 TRBV6-6 CASSLQGPGTDTQYF TGTGCCAGCAGCTTACAGGGGCCGGGCACAGATACGCAGTATTTT
TRBD2 - 18 TRBJ2-6 TRBV7-3 CASSLKPSGVSGANVLTF TGTGCCAGCAGCTTAAAACCTAGCGGAGTCTCTGGGGCCAACGTCCTGACTTTC
- - 14 TRBJ2-1 TRBV27 CASSFSRAGNEQFF TGTGCCAGCAGTTTTTCGAGGGCGGGAAATGAGCAGTTCTTC
- - 14 TRBJ2-5 TRBV5-6 CASSLSGYLVTQYF TGTGCCAGCAGCTTGTCAGGGTATTTGGTGACCCAGTACTTC
TRBD1 few 15 TRBJ1-1 TRBV5-1 CASTWDRAMNTEAFF TGCGCCAGCACCTGGGACAGGGCTATGAACACTGAAGCTTTCTTT
TRBD2 - 16 TRBJ2-7 TRBV7-2 CASSQISGSASYEQYF TGTGCCAGCAGCCAGATTAGCGGGAGTGCCTCCTACGAGCAGTACTTC
TRBD1 - 14 TRBJ2-1 TRBV5-1 CASRMTGSVSEQFF TGCGCCAGCAGGATGACAGGGTCCGTTTCTGAGCAGTTCTTC
TRBD2 - 16 TRBJ2-1 TRBV3-1/TRBV3-2 CASSQEAGGNYNEQFF TGTGCCAGCAGCCAAGAAGCGGGGGGGAACTACAATGAGCAGTTCTTC
TRBD1 - 16 TRBJ2-7 TRBV3-1/TRBV3-2 CASSQDGTGGVYEQYF TGTGCCAGCAGCCAAGATGGGACAGGGGGGGTCTACGAGCAGTACTTC
- - 20 TRBJ1-6 TRBV7-3 CASSSRQDSSQGSYNSPLHF TGTGCCAGCAGCTCCCGACAGGATTCATCCCAGGGCTCCTATAATTCACCCCTCCACTTT
- - 13 TRBJ1-1 TRBV28 CASSPLRVTEAFF TGTGCCAGCAGTCCTTTGAGGGTCACTGAAGCTTTCTTT
- once 12 TRBJ1-6 TRBV15 CATSRDLSPLHF TGTGCCACCAGCAGAGATCTTTCACCCCTCCACTTT
- - 12 TRBJ2-7 TRBV28 CASSPTAYEQYF TGTGCCAGCAGTCCAACAGCCTACGAGCAGTACTTC
- - 12 TRBJ1-5 TRBV19 CASSPGNQPQHF TGTGCCAGTAGTCCGGGGAACCAGCCCCAGCATTTT
TRBD2 - 15 TRBJ2-1 TRBV7-8 CASSLTGGLYNEQFF TGTGCCAGCAGCTTAACGGGGGGGCTCTACAATGAGCAGTTCTTC
- - 15 TRBJ1-2 TRBV5-1 CASSLEPGTNYGYTF TGCGCCAGCAGCTTGGAGCCAGGCACTAACTATGGCTACACCTTC
TRBD1 - 16 TRBJ1-4 TRBV5-1 CASSSGTGGGGEKLFF TGCGCCAGCAGCTCCGGGACAGGGGGCGGGGGTGAAAAACTGTTTTTT
- - 14 TRBJ1-3 TRBV6-5 CASSYSGRGNTIYF TGTGCCAGCAGTTACTCGGGGAGAGGAAACACCATATATTTT
TRBD1 - 14 TRBJ1-2 TRBV19 CASRDRGGPYGYTF TGTGCCAGTAGGGACAGGGGTGGACCCTATGGCTACACCTTC
- - 15 TRBJ1-2 TRBV4-2 CASSQGQEKNYGYTF TGTGCCAGCAGCCAAGGGCAAGAAAAAAACTATGGCTACACCTTC
- - 13 TRBJ1-1 TRBV19 CASSIGPGTEAFF TGTGCCAGTAGTATAGGACCAGGGACTGAAGCTTTCTTT
- - 13 TRBJ1-1 TRBV28 CASSLYRSTEAFF TGTGCCAGCAGTTTATACCGGAGCACTGAAGCTTTCTTT
TRBD2 - 16 TRBJ2-1 TRBV14 CASSQVGLAVYNEQFF TGTGCCAGCAGCCAAGTGGGTCTAGCGGTCTACAATGAGCAGTTCTTC
TRBD2 - 18 TRBJ2-7 TRBV4-2 CASSQDRYGSGRSYEQYF TGTGCCAGCAGCCAAGATAGATACGGCAGCGGGAGATCCTACGAGCAGTACTTC
TRBD1 - 16 TRBJ1-6 TRBV10-1 CARYYNRDSDNSPLHF TGCGCCAGATATTATAACCGGGACAGCGATAATTCACCCCTCCACTTT
- - 14 TRBJ1-1 TRBV3-1/TRBV3-2 CASSQEQENTEAFF TGTGCCAGCAGCCAAGAACAGGAGAACACTGAAGCTTTCTTT
- few 12 TRBJ1-2 TRBV12-3/TRBV12-4 CASTTGGHGYTF TGTGCCAGCACCACCGGGGGGCATGGCTACACCTTC
TRBD1 - 14 TRBJ1-1 TRBV3-1/TRBV3-2 CASSQVTGGTEAFF TGTGCCAGCAGCCAAGTGACAGGGGGCACTGAAGCTTTCTTT
TRBD2 once 16 TRBJ2-3 TRBV7-8 CASARVSGSETDTQYF TGTGCCAGCGCTCGTGTTAGCGGGAGTGAGACAGATACGCAGTATTTT
TRBD2 - 14 TRBJ2-3 TRBV9 CASAGGGPPATQYF TGTGCCAGCGCGGGGGGAGGGCCGCCCGCCACGCAGTATTTT
TRBD1 few 13 TRBJ1-6 TRBV30 CAWRDRYNSPLHF TGTGCCTGGAGGGACAGGTACAATTCACCCCTCCACTTT
- - 15 TRBJ2-3 TRBV5-1 CASSLARGGRDTQYF TGCGCCAGCAGCTTGGCGAGGGGGGGCCGAGATACGCAGTATTTT
TRBD2 - 15 TRBJ2-7 TRBV5-1 CASSLRTSASEEQYF TGCGCCAGCAGCTTGAGGACTAGCGCTTCAGAAGAGCAGTACTTC
TRBD2 - 13 TRBJ2-6 TRBV9 CASRETSVGVLTF TGTGCCAGCAGAGAGACTAGCGTTGGAGTCCTGACTTTC
- few 13 TRBJ1-2 TRBV14 CASSQARGSGYTF TGTGCCAGCAGCCAAGCGCGGGGCTCTGGCTACACCTTC
- - 14 TRBJ2-2 TRBV5-6 CASSQDWNTGELFF TGTGCCAGCAGCCAGGACTGGAACACCGGGGAGCTGTTTTTT
- - 12 TRBJ1-2 TRBV19 CASSIRSYGYTF TGTGCCAGTAGTATCCGGAGCTATGGCTACACCTTC
- - 16 TRBJ2-6 TRBV5-1 CASSPRQISGANVLTF TGCGCCAGCAGTCCCCGACAAATCTCTGGGGCCAACGTCCTGACTTTC
- - 12 TRBJ1-2 TRBV29-1 CSVGEGGYGYTF TGCAGCGTAGGAGAGGGAGGGTATGGCTACACCTTC
TRBD2 - 15 TRBJ2-1 TRBV19 CATWVTSGRHNEQFF TGTGCCACCTGGGTGACTAGCGGGAGGCACAATGAGCAGTTCTTC
- once 16 TRBJ2-1 TRBV7-2 CASSLALGEFYNEQFF TGTGCCAGCAGCTTAGCGCTAGGGGAATTTTACAATGAGCAGTTCTTC
TRBD2 - 16 TRBJ2-1 TRBV19 CASSRKRGDSYNEQFF TGTGCCAGTAGTAGGAAGCGGGGGGACTCCTACAATGAGCAGTTCTTC
TRBD1 - 14 TRBJ2-1 TRBV5-1 CASARGQSNNEQFF TGCGCCAGCGCAAGGGGGCAGAGTAACAATGAGCAGTTCTTC
- once 17 TRBJ2-1 TRBV3-1/TRBV3-2 CASSVRTSGSSYNEQFF TGTGCCAGCAGCGTCCGTACTAGTGGAAGCTCCTACAATGAGCAGTTCTTC
TRBD1 - 15 TRBJ1-5 TRBV7-8 CASSQDRASNQPQHF TGTGCCAGCAGCCAAGACAGGGCAAGCAATCAGCCCCAGCATTTT
TRBD1 - 14 TRBJ2-2 TRBV19 CASRLQGSDGELFF TGTGCCAGTAGGCTACAGGGGTCGGACGGGGAGCTGTTTTTT